This TCR beta chain is from a study of blood T cell repertoires in COVID-19. Original handling: How many nucleated cells were present was estimated from reference gene primer amplification. Using immunoSEQ multiplex PCR, the repertoire was profiled, and TCRdb retains in-frame clones only, with some absent. The V and J calls and clone size come from that table; D and trimming were worked out from the DNA. Counted here are approximately 220,000 clones, 85% to 90% occurring once; the ten biggest clones make up roughly 15%. CDR1 and CDR2 (germline): SGDLS, YYNGEE. Trimming took off 0 bases at V and 8 bases at J, with 14 bases between the two ends. This CDR3 comprises 14 residues.

The chain is built from TRBV9 and TRBJ1-2; D is possibly TRBD1 (5 bases). The material sequenced was PBMCs or T cells enriched from blood (not recorded which). The TCR was taken from a man aged 25 to 40 who had been exposed to COVID-19. CDR3 DNA sequence: TGTGCCAGCAGCGTAGCTCAGGTTCAGGGCGGCTACACCTTC. Translation: CASSVAQVQGGYTF.